Following are 28 T cell receptor beta chains from one sample sequenced in a study of CD8 T cells in ankylosing spondylitis listed by TCRdb under 2017. Library creation used 5' RACE. Sequenced using an Illumina HiSeq 2500. Using fastp trimming at Q25 and MiXCR clonotype assembly, TCRdb reanalyzed the public sequencing data and kept in-frame beta chains. Every entry covers one CDR3 protein and lists the most common genes and DNA from its rows. This sample has approximately 90,000 distinct CDR3 sequences in its table, and 8% to 10% of those were observed once. Around 10% of the sample lies in the top ten. The sequenced sample consisted of blood, either unsorted or a sorted T cell fraction (not recorded which). These receptors came from a male donor with ankylosing spondylitis or in good health (not recorded which).

This clonotype has a count of ten or more. The rearrangement uses TRBV7-2 and TRBJ2-3, with a tentative D call TRBD2 (6 bases). The CDR3 has 14 amino acids. The ends were cut back, 1 base at V and 4 bases at J, with 9 bases in the middle. Germline CDR1 reads SGHTA; CDR2 reads FQGNSA. For the CDR3, the DNA is TGTGCCAGCAGCTTAGGGCGGGGCTCAGATACGCAGTATTTT. Its protein is CASSLGRGSDTQYF.

This clonotype came up many times. The V gene is TRBV5-1, the J gene TRBJ2-7; D perhaps matches TRBD2 (6 bases). V gave up 3 bases and J gave up 5 bases, with 18 bases separating them. The CDR3 spans 15 residues. CDR1 is SGHRS, CDR2 YFSETQ, per germline. The CDR3 region is CASSSAGTSGDEQYF. The CDR3 DNA is TGCGCCAGCAGCTCCGCCGGGACTTCTGGTGACGAGCAGTACTTC.

The table lists this clonotype with many counts. The chain uses TRBV27 and TRBJ2-7, with D possibly called TRBD1 or TRBD2 (5 bases each). The CDR3 extends over 13 amino acids. V lost 3 bases and J 4 bases, leaving 10 bases between the germline ends. Per the germline V gene, CDR1 is MNHEY and CDR2 is SMNVEV (reference sequence). DNA for the CDR3: TGTGCCAGCAGTTTGGGGGTAAGGTACGAGCAGTACTTC. This gives the protein CASSLGVRYEQYF.

This clonotype is medium-sized within its sample. This chain uses TRBV27 with TRBJ2-1; 8 bases map to TRBD2. Germline V gene lookup returns CDR1 MNHEY and CDR2 SMNVEV (reference sequence). This CDR3 spans 16 amino acids. J gave up 7 bases and V 1 base, and 9 bases lay outside the gene matches. This chain's CDR3 is CASSLYGGGRTNEQFF. CDR3 sequence (DNA): TGTGCCAGCAGTTTATATGGTGGCGGGAGGACGAATGAGCAGTTCTTC.

This clonotype was observed at least ten times. The rearrangement uses TRBV6-1 and TRBJ2-1; 9 bases agree with TRBD1. The CDR3 is 16 amino acids. With V trimmed by 6 bases and J by 4 bases, 10 bases remained unmatched. Germline-derived CDR1 and CDR2 are MNHNS and SASEGT. The CDR3 DNA sequence: TGTGCCAGCAGCCGACCGATACAGGGGGCTTACAATGAGCAGTTCTTC. Translated: CASSRPIQGAYNEQFF.

This clonotype was picked up many times. V is TRBV20-1 and J is TRBJ2-1; 8 bases are a match to TRBD1. V was clipped by 6 bases and J by 5 bases; unmatched bases: 9. The CDR3 is made up of 14 amino acids. Germline loops: CDR1 DFQATT, CDR2 SNEGSKA (reference sequence). The CDR3 reads CSAEHGQGHNEQFF. The CDR3 DNA follows: TGCAGTGCGGAACATGGACAGGGCCACAATGAGCAGTTCTTC.

This clonotype was recorded many times. The J gene is TRBJ1-1, the V gene TRBV19; D might be TRBD1 (6 bases). The CDR3 runs to 14 residues. Germline-derived CDR1 and CDR2 are LNHDA and SQIVND (reference sequence). V was clipped by 6 bases and J by 6 bases, with 17 bases between them. The CDR3 sequence: CASSTGKVGAEAFF. The DNA of the CDR3 is TGTGCCAGTAGCACAGGGAAGGTGGGCGCTGAAGCTTTCTTT.

The sample holds many counts of this clonotype. The genes are TRBV29-1 and TRBJ1-1; the match to TRBD1 covers 9 bases. Germline V gives CDR1 SQVTM, CDR2 ANQGSEA. The CDR3 sequence is 12 residues long. The junction had 7 bases not matched to a gene; V was cut back by 7 bases and J by 7 bases. The CDR3 protein is CSGGQGKGEAFF. The CDR3 DNA sequence: TGCAGCGGGGGACAGGGAAAGGGTGAAGCTTTCTTT. Drawing the rest from reference TRBV29-1 and TRBJ1-1, the complete variable domain is SAVISQKPSRDICQRGTSLTIQCQVDSQVTMMFWYRQQPGQSLTLIATANQGSEATYESGFVIDKFPISRPNLTFSTLTVSNMSPEDSSIYLCSGGQGKGEAFFGQGTRLTVV.

V gene TRBV6-2 or TRBV6-3 combines with J gene TRBJ2-1; TRBD2 agrees at 10 bases. The CDR3 totals 15 residues. Germline values: CDR1 MNHEY, CDR2 SVGEGT. V lost 4 bases, J lost 3 bases, and 3 bases stayed unmatched. This chain's CDR3 is CASSFSGGIYNEQFF. The CDR3 coding sequence is TGTGCCAGCAGTTTTAGCGGGGGGATCTACAATGAGCAGTTCTTC.

This chain links TRBV4-3 with TRBJ1-4; D perhaps matches TRBD1 (6 bases). This CDR3 is 14 amino acids long. Trimming cost V 2 bases and J 7 bases, with 11 bases left between them. Germline V gene sequence: CDR1 LGHNA, CDR2 YSLEER. CDR3 in amino acids: CASSQTGPGEKLFF. CDR3 DNA sequence: TGCGCCAGCAGCCAAACAGGGCCAGGTGAAAAACTGTTTTTT.

This sequence joins TRBV3-1 and TRBJ2-1; tentative D call: TRBD1 (6 bases). From germline, CDR1 is LGHDT and CDR2 YNNKEL (reference sequence). The germline V and J ends were trimmed by 1 base and 15 bases, with 19 bases remaining between them. This CDR3 region has 14 residues. Here the CDR3 reads CASSQADRIQEAFF. The CDR3 DNA sequence: TGTGCCAGCAGCCAAGCCGACAGGATCCAAGAGGCGTTCTTC.

Concerning this clonotype: Germline is not matched at one junction end, which may reflect a read error. The chain links TRBV28 to TRBJ2-1, with D unclear. The V gene's germline CDR1 is MDHEN and CDR2 SYDVKM. The CDR3 totals 15 residues. CDR3 in DNA: TGTGCCGGCAGTCCCGCCGAGACCTCCTACAATGAGCAGTTCTTC. Translating gives CAGSPAETSYNEQFF.

This clonotype was counted at least ten times. The V call is TRBV7-9, the J call TRBJ2-7; D perhaps matches TRBD1 (6 bases). V lost 6 bases to trimming and J lost 3 bases, with 18 bases between them. Germline V gene lookup returns CDR1 SEHNR and CDR2 FQNEAQ (reference sequence). The CDR3 length is 15 residues. The CDR3 nucleotides read TGTGCCAGCAGTCCTGGCCAGGGGACCGACTACGAGCAGTACTTC. It specifies CASSPGQGTDYEQYF.

The J gene is TRBJ2-7, the V gene TRBV29-1; the D gene is possibly TRBD2 (5 bases). Germline CDR1 reads SQVTM; CDR2 reads ANQGSEA. V was cut by 5 bases and J by 4 bases, with 12 bases left in between. The length of the CDR3 is 12 residues. In DNA form, the CDR3 reads TGCAGCGTTCGTCCGGACTTTTACGAGCAGTACTTC. This sequence encodes CSVRPDFYEQYF.

This clonotype occurred many times. The CDR3 bases are TGCAGTGCTAGAGATAGAACAGGGCCTTCACCCCTCCACTTT. Protein sequence: CSARDRTGPSPLHF. The chain has TRBV20-1 and TRBJ1-6; tentative D call: TRBD1 (6 bases). CDR3 length: 14 amino acids. Germline V gene lookup returns CDR1 DFQATT and CDR2 SNEGSKA (reference sequence). The V gene lost 0 bases and the J gene lost 9 bases, with 12 bases spanning the gap.

Many counts were recorded for this clonotype. The rearrangement uses TRBV4-3 and TRBJ2-7; TRBD1 agrees at 7 bases. Germline V gene sequence: CDR1 LGHNA, CDR2 YSLEER. The CDR3 is 16 amino acids. Germline trimming cut 0 bases from V and 1 base from J; bases unmatched to any gene: 6. CDR3 region: CASSQDSRTGSYEQYF. The CDR3 coding sequence is TGCGCCAGCAGCCAAGATTCCCGGACAGGATCCTACGAGCAGTACTTC.

This clonotype was counted many times. The chain has TRBV19 and TRBJ1-6; 8 bases agree with TRBD1. Germline V gives CDR1 LNHDA, CDR2 SQIVND (reference sequence). The length of the CDR3 is 14 residues. With V trimmed by 5 bases and J by 7 bases, 4 bases remained unmatched. The CDR3 nucleotides read TGTGCCAGTAGTGTGACAGGGGAGAATTCACCCCTCCACTTT. Translation: CASSVTGENSPLHF.

This clonotype showed up many times. This chain links TRBV5-1 with TRBJ2-3, with TRBD1 identical over 8 bases. This CDR3 region has 14 residues. V dropped 4 bases and J dropped 4; count of bases not matched to a gene: 5. CDR1 is SGHRS, CDR2 YFSETQ, per germline. The CDR3 reads CASSITGGSDTQYF. CDR3 sequence (DNA): TGCGCCAGCAGCATCACAGGGGGATCAGATACGCAGTATTTT.

To note about this clonotype: Germline is not matched at one junction end, which may reflect a read error. J is TRBJ2-7 and V is TRBV7-9, with 7 bases fitting TRBD1. Germline assignment: CDR1 SEHNR and CDR2 FQNEAQ (reference sequence). CDR3 length: 14 residues. CDR3 sequence reads: CASSLRDSSYEQYF. The CDR3 DNA follows: TGTGCCAGTAGCTTGAGGGACAGCTCCTACGAGCAGTACTTC.

The rearrangement joins TRBV6-1 to TRBJ2-6; D not certain. The germline V gene encodes CDR1 MNHNS and CDR2 SASEGT. The CDR3 spans 15 residues. V gave up 6 bases and J gave up 0 bases, with 9 bases separating them. CDR3 loop: CASRTTLSGANVLTF. CDR3 sequence (DNA): TGTGCCAGCAGGACAACCCTCTCTGGGGCCAACGTCCTGACTTTC.

The gene calls are TRBV4-3 and TRBJ2-1, with 8 bases lining up with TRBD2. J gave up 3 bases and V 5 bases, and 12 bases lay outside the gene matches. Germline V gene data show CDR1 as LGHNA and CDR2 as YSLEER. The length of the CDR3 is 17 residues. The CDR3 bases are TGCGCCAGCAGCTCCCAGCGGGGGCTGCAAAACTACAATGAGCAGTTCTTC. Its translation is CASSSQRGLQNYNEQFF.

This clonotype was seen once. The gene calls are TRBV7-2 and TRBJ2-3, with 14 bases lining up with TRBD2. CDR3 length: 15 residues. Trimming cost V 5 bases and J 14 bases; bases outside gene matches: 12. The germline gives CDR1 SGHTA, CDR2 FQGNSA. The CDR3 nucleotides read TGTGCCAGCAGCCCACTCGGGACTAGCGGGAGCAGGAGGTATTTT. Translation gives CASSPLGTSGSRRYF.

This clonotype was detected many times. The chain links TRBV5-5 to TRBJ1-1; D possibly corresponds to TRBD1 (5 bases). Germline loops: CDR1 SGHKS, CDR2 YYEKEE (reference sequence). With 5 bases removed from V and 0 bases from J, the gap between germline ends came to 11 bases. There are 14 residues in the CDR3. The CDR3 spells CASSPGTVNTEAFF. CDR3 DNA sequence: TGTGCCAGCAGTCCCGGGACGGTGAACACTGAAGCTTTCTTT.

This clonotype was detected many times. The chain has TRBV27 and TRBJ2-1; tentatively, D is TRBD2 (6 bases). V was trimmed by 6 bases and J by 4 bases, leaving 10 bases between them. The CDR3 runs to 13 residues. The germline V gene has CDR1 MNHEY and CDR2 SMNVEV (reference sequence). The CDR3 reads CASSGSRYNEQFF. The CDR3 nucleotides are TGTGCCAGCAGCGGGAGTCGTTACAATGAGCAGTTCTTC.

This clonotype was seen many times. The chain uses TRBV6-2 or TRBV6-3 and TRBJ2-1; 7 bases fit TRBD1. The germline CDR1 and CDR2 sequences are MNHEY and SVGEGT. The CDR3 contains 15 residues. Trimming took 7 bases from V and 5 from J; bases not matched to a gene: 11. The CDR3 DNA reads TGTGCCAGCATCCGATCCGGGGACAGAAACAATGAGCAGTTCTTC. Its protein product is CASIRSGDRNNEQFF.

This clonotype has a count of ten or more. The chain uses TRBV6-5 and TRBJ1-2; 8 bases agree with TRBD1. This CDR3 is built from 14 residues. Germline trimming cut 1 base from V and 8 bases from J; bases unmatched to any gene: 6. Germline V CDR1 and CDR2: MNHEY, SVGAGI. Here the CDR3 reads CASSYWGTGGGYTF. For the CDR3, the DNA is TGTGCCAGCAGTTACTGGGGGACAGGAGGGGGCTACACCTTC.

Comment on this clonotype: Being one base from a much bigger clone, this may be a read error. This chain links TRBV12-3 or TRBV12-4 with TRBJ2-7; D is ambiguous. The CDR3 is 14 residues long. This CDR3 reads CTSSFRTSNGEQYF. In DNA form, the CDR3 reads TGTACCAGCAGTTTTCGGACCTCGAATGGCGAGCAGTACTTC.

This clonotype turned up a few times. The rearrangement joins TRBV7-2 to TRBJ2-3; D might be TRBD1 (6 bases). The V gene lost 1 base and the J gene lost 6 bases, with 8 bases spanning the gap. CDR3 length: 13 residues. Per the germline V gene, CDR1 is SGHTA and CDR2 is FQGNSA. This CDR3 is CASSLDREDTQYF. In DNA, the CDR3 is TGTGCCAGCAGCTTAGACAGGGAGGATACGCAGTATTTT. Looking up the rest from reference TRBV7-2 and TRBJ2-3 gives the full variable domain: GAGVSQSPSNKVTEKGKDVELRCDPISGHTALYWYRQSLGQGLEFLIYFQGNSAPDKSGLPSDRFSAERTGGSVSTLTIQRTQQEDSAVYLCASSLDREDTQYFGPGTRLTVL.